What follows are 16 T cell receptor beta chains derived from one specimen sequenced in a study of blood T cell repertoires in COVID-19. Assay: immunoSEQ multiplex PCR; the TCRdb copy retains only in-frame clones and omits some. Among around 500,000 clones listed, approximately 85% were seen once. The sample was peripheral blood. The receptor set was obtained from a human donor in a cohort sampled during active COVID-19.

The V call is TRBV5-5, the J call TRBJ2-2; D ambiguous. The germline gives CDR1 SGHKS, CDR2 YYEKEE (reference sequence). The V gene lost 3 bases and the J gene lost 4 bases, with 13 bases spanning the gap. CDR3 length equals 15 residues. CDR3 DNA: TGTGCCAGCAGCTGGCCTTTGGGCAGCACCGGGGAGCTGTTTTTT. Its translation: CASSWPLGSTGELFF. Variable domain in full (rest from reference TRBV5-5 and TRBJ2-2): DAGVTQSPTHLIKTRGQQVTLRCSPISGHKSVSWYQQVLGQGPQFIFQYYEKEERGRGNFPDRFSARQFPNYSSELNVNALLLGDSALYLCASSWPLGSTGELFFGEGSRLTVL.

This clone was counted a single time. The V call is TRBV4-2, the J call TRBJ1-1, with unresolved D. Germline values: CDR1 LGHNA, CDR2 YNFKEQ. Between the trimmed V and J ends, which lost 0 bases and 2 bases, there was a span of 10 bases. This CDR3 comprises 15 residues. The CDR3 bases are TGTGCCAGCAGCCAAGATTCAAGCCGCAACACTGAAGCTTTCTTT. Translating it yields CASSQDSSRNTEAFF.

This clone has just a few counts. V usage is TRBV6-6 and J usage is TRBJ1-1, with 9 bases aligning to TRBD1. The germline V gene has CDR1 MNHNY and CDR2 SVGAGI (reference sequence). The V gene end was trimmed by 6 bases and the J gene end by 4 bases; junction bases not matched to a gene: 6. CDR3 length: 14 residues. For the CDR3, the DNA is TGTGCCAGCAGCTCCGGGGACAGGGTCACTGAAGCTTTCTTT. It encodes CASSSGDRVTEAFF.

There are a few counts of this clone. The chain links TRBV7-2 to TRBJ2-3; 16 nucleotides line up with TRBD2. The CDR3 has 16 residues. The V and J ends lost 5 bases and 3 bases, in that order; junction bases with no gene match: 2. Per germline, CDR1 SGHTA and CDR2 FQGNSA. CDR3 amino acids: CASSQGLAGGTDTQYF. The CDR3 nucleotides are TGTGCCAGCAGCCAGGGACTAGCGGGAGGGACAGATACGCAGTATTTT.

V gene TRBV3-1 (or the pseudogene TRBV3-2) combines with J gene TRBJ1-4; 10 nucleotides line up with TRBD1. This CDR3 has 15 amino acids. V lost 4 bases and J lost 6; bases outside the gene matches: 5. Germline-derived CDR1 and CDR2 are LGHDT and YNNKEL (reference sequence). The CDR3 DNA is TGTGCCAGCAGCCTAGGGACAGGGGCCGATGAAAAACTGTTTTTT. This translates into CASSLGTGADEKLFF.

The CDR3 DNA follows: TGCAGTGCTAGTCAGGGGGCGAATGTTTATGGCTACACCTTC. It yields the protein CSASQGANVYGYTF. The chain links TRBV20-1 to TRBJ1-2; 8 bases are shared with TRBD1. Germline assignment: CDR1 DFQATT and CDR2 SNEGSKA (reference sequence). The CDR3 is 14 amino acids. V dropped 3 bases and J dropped 5; count of bases not matched to a gene: 8.

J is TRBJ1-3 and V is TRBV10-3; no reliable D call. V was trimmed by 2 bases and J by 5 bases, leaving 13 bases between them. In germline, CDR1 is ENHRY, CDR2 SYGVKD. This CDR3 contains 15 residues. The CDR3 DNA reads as TGTGCCATCAGTGAGGGGCCCACTTCAAGAAACACCATATATTTT. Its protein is CAISEGPTSRNTIYF.

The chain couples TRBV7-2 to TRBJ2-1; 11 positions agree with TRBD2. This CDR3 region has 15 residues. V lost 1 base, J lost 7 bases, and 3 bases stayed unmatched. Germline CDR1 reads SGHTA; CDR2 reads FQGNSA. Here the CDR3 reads CASSLDSGRANEQFF. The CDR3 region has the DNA TGTGCCAGCAGCTTAGATAGCGGGAGGGCGAATGAGCAGTTCTTC.

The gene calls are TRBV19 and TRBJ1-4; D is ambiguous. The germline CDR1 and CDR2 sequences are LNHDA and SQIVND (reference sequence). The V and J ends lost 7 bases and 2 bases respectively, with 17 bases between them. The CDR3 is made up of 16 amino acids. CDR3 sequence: CASTSRGFETNEKLFF. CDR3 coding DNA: TGTGCCAGTACCTCCCGAGGGTTTGAGACTAATGAAAAACTGTTTTTT.

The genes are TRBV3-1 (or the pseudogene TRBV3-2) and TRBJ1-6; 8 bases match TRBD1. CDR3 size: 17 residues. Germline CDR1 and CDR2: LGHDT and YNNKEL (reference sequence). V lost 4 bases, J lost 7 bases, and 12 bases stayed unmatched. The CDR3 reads CASSRQTTGARNSPLHF. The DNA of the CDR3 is TGTGCCAGCAGCCGACAGACGACAGGGGCGAGAAATTCACCCCTCCACTTT.

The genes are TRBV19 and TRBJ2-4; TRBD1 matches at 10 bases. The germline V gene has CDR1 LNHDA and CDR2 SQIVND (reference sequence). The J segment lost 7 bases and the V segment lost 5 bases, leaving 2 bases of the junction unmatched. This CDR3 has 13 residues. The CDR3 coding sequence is TGTGCCAGTAGTGCGGACAGGGGGAACATTCAGTACTTC. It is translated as CASSADRGNIQYF.

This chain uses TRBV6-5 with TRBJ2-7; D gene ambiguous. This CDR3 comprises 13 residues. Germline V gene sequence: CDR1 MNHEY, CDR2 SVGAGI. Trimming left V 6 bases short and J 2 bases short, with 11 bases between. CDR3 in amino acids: CASSPSVPYEQYF. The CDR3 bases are TGTGCCAGCAGCCCCAGCGTTCCCTACGAGCAGTACTTC.

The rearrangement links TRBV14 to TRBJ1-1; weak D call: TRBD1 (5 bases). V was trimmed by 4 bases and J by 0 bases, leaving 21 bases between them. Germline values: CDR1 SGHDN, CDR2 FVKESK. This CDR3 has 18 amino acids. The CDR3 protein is CASSLSKQAGYMNTEAFF. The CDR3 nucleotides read TGTGCCAGCAGCCTTTCCAAACAGGCGGGGTACATGAACACTGAAGCTTTCTTT.

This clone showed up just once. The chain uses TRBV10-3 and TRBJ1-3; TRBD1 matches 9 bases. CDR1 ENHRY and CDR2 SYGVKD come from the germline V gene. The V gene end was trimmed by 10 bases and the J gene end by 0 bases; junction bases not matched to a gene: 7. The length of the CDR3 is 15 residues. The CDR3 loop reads CATTADRGSGNTIYF. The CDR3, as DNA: TGTGCCACCACCGCGGACAGGGGCTCTGGAAACACCATATATTTT.

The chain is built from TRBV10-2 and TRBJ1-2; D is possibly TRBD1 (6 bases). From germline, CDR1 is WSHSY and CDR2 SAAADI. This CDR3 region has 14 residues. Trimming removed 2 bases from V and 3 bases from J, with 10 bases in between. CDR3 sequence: CASSEQTGYYGYTF. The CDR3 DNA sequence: TGCGCCAGCAGTGAGCAGACAGGCTACTATGGCTACACCTTC.

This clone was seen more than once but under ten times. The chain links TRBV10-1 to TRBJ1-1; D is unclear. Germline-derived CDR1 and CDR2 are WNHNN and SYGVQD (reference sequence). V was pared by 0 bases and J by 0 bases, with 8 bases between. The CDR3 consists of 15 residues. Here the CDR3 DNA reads TGCGCCAGCAGTGAGTCCACAGTAATGAACACTGAAGCTTTCTTT. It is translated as CASSESTVMNTEAFF.